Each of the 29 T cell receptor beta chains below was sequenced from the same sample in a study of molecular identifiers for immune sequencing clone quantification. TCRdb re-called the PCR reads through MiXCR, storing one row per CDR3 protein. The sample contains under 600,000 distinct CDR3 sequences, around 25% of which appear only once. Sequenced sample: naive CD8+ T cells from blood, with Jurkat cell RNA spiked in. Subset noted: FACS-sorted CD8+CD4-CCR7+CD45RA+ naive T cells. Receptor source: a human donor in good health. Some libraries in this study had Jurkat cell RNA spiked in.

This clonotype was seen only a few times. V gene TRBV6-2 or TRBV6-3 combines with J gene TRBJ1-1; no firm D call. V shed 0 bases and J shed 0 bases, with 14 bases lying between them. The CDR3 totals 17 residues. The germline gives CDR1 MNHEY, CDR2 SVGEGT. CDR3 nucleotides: TGTGCCAGCAGTTACTCGAAGTGGCAGGCGATGAACACTGAAGCTTTCTTT. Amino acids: CASSYSKWQAMNTEAFF.

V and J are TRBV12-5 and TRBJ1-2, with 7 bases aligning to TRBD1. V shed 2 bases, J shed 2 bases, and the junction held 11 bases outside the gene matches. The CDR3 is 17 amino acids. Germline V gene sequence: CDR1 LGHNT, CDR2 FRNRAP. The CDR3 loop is CASGLPPQGVENYGYTF. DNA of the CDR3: TGTGCTAGTGGTTTGCCACCCCAGGGGGTAGAGAACTATGGCTACACCTTC.

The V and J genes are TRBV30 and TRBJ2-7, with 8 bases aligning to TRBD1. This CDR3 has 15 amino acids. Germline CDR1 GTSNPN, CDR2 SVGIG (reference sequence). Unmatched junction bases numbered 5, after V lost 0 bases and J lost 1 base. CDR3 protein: CAWSVPQGASYEQYF. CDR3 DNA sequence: TGTGCCTGGAGTGTACCTCAGGGGGCTTCCTACGAGCAGTACTTC.

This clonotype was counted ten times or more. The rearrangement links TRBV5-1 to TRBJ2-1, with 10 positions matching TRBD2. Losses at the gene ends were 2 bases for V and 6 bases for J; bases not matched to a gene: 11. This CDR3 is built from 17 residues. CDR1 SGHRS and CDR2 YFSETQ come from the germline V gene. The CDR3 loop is CASSFNPSGRATNEQFF. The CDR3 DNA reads TGCGCCAGCAGCTTCAATCCGAGCGGGAGGGCCACCAATGAGCAGTTCTTC.

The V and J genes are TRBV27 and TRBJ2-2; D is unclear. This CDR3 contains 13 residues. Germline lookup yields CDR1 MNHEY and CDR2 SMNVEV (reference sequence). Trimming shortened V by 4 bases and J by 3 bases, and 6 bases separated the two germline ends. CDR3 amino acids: CASSWTHTGELFF. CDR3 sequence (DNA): TGTGCCAGCAGTTGGACCCACACCGGGGAGCTGTTTTTT.

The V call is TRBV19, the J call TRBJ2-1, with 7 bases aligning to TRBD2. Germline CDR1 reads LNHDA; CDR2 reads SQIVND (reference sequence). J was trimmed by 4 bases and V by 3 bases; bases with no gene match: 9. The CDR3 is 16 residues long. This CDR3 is CASSMNTRGVYNEQFF. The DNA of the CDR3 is TGTGCCAGTAGTATGAACACTCGGGGGGTATACAATGAGCAGTTCTTC.

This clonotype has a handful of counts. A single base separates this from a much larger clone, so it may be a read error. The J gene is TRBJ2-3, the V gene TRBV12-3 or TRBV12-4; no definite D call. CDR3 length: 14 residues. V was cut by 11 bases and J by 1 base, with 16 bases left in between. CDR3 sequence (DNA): TGTGCCGCCTCCGACGGTATCGGCACAGATACGCAGTATTTT. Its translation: CAASDGIGTDTQYF.

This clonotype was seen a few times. The CDR3 DNA sequence: TGTGCCAGCAGTTCCAGCGGGCCCTCCTACGAGCAGTACTTC. Encoded protein: CASSSSGPSYEQYF. The V gene is TRBV28, the J gene TRBJ2-7, with D tentatively TRBD2 (6 bases). Germline V lookup: CDR1 MDHEN, CDR2 SYDVKM. V lost 4 bases, J lost 0 bases, and 10 bases lay in between. The CDR3 length is 14 residues.

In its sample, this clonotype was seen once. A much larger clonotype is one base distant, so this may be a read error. In DNA, the CDR3 is TGTGCCAGCAGTGAAGGCCTAGGAGAAAACACTGAAGCTTTCTTT. Residues: CASSEGLGENTEAFF. This sequence joins TRBV25-1 and TRBJ1-1, with unresolved D. The germline V gene has CDR1 MGHDK and CDR2 SYGVNS. This CDR3 contains 15 residues. The germline V and J ends were trimmed by 2 bases and 2 bases, with 12 bases remaining between them.

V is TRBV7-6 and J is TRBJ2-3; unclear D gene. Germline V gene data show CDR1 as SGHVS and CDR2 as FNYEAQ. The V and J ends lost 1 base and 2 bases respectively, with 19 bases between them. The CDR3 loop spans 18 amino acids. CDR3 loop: CASSLEVGVGGFTDTQYF. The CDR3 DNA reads TGTGCCAGCAGCTTAGAAGTCGGTGTTGGTGGTTTCACAGATACGCAGTATTTT.

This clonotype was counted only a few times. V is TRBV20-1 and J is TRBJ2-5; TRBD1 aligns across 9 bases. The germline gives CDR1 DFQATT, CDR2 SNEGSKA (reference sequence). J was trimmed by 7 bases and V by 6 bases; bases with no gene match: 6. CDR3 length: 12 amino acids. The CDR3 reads CSARDRDGTQYF. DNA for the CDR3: TGCAGTGCCAGGGACAGGGACGGGACCCAGTACTTC.

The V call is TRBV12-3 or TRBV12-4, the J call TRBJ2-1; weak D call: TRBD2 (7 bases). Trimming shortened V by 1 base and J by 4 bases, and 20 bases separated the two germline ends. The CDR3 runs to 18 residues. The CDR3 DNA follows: TGTGCCAGCAGTTTAGGTTCGGGGGGCCCCTTGCTTTACAATGAGCAGTTCTTC. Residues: CASSLGSGGPLLYNEQFF.

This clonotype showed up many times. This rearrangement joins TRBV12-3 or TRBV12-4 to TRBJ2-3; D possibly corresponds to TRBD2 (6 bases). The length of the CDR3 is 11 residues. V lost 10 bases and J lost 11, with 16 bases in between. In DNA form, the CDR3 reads TGTGCCACCTCGGCCGCGCGGGGGCAGTATTTT. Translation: CATSAARGQYF.

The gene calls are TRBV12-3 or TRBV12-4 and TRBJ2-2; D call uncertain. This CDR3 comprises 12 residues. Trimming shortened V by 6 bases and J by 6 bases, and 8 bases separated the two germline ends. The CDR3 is CASRPIPGELFF. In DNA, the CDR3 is TGTGCCAGCAGACCAATCCCCGGGGAGCTGTTTTTT.

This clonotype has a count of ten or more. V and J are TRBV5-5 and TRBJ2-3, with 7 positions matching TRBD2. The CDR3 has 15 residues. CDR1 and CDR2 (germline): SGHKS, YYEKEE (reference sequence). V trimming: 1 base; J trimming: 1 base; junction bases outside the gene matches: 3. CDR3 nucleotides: TGTGCCAGCAGCTTGAGCGGGATTGGCACAGATACGCAGTATTTT. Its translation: CASSLSGIGTDTQYF. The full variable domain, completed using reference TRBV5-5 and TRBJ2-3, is DAGVTQSPTHLIKTRGQQVTLRCSPISGHKSVSWYQQVLGQGPQFIFQYYEKEERGRGNFPDRFSARQFPNYSSELNVNALLLGDSALYLCASSLSGIGTDTQYFGPGTRLTVL.

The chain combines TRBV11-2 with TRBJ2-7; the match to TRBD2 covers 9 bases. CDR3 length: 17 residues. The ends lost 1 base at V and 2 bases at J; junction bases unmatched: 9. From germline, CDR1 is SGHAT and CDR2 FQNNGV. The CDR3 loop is CASSLVVRGGEPYEQYF. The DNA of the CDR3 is TGTGCCAGCAGCTTAGTGGTGCGGGGGGGTGAACCCTACGAGCAGTACTTC.

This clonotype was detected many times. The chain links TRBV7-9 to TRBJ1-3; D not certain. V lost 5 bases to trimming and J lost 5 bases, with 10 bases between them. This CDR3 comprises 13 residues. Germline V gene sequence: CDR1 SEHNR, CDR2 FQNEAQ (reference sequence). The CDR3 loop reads CASSQGLRNTIYF. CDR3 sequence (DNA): TGTGCCAGCAGCCAAGGACTGCGAAACACCATATATTTT.

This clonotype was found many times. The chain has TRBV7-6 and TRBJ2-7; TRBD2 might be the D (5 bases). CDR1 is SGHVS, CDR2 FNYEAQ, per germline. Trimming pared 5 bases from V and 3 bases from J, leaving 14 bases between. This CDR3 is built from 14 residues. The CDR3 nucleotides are TGTGCCAGCAGCGAAGAGGAGGATCGCTACGAGCAGTACTTC. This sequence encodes CASSEEEDRYEQYF.

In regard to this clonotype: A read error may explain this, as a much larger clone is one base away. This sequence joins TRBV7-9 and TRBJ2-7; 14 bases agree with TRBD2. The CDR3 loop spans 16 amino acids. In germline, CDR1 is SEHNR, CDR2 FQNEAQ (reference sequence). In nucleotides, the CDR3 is TGTGTCAGCAGCCCCGCGGGACTAGCGGGAGCTTACGAGCAGTACTTC. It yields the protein CVSSPAGLAGAYEQYF.

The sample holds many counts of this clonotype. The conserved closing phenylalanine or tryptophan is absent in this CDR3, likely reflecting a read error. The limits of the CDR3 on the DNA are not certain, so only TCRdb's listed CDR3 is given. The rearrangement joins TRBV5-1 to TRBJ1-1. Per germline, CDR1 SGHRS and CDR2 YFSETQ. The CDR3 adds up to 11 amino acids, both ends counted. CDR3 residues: CASSLHPPASG.

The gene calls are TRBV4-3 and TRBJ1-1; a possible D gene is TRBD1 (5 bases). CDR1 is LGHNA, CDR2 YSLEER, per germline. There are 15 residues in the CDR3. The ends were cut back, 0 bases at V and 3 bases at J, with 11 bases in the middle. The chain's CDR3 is CASSQDAGRDTEAFF. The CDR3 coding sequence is TGCGCCAGCAGCCAAGATGCAGGGCGAGACACTGAAGCTTTCTTT.

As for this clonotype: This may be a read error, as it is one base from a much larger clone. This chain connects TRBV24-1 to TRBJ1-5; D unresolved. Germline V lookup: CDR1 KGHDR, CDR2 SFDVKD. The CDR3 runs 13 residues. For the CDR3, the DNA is TGTGCCACCAGTGGTATGGGCAATCAGCTCCAGCATTTT. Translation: CATSGMGNQLQHF.

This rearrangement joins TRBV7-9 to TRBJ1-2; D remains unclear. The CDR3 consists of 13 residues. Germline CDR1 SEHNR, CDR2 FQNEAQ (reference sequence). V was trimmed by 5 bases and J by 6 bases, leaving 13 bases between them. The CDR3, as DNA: TGTGCCAGCAGCCTAGGCCCACCCAATGGCTACACCTTC. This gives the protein CASSLGPPNGYTF.

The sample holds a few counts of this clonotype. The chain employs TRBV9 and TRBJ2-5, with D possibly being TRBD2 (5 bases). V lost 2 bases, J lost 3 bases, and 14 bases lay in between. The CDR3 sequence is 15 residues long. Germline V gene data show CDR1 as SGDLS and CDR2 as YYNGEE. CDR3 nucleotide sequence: TGTGCCAGCAGCGTGGCCGAGACGGGGAAAGAGACCCAGTACTTC. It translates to CASSVAETGKETQYF.

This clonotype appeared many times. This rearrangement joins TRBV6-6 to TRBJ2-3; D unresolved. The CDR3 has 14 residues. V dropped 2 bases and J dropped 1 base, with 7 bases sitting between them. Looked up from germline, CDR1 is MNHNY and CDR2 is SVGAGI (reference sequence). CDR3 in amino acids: CASSYEGGTDTQYF. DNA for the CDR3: TGTGCCAGCAGTTACGAAGGCGGCACAGATACGCAGTATTTT.

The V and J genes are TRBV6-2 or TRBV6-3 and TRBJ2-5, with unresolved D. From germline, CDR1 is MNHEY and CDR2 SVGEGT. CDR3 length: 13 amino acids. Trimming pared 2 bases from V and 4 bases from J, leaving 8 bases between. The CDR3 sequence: CASSYPYRETQYF. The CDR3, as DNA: TGTGCCAGCAGTTACCCCTACCGAGAGACCCAGTACTTC.

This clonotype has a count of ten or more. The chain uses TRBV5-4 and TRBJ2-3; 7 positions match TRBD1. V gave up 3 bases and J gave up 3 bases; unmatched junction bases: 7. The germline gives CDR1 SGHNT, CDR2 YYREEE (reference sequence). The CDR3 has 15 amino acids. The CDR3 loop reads CASSSLDRETDTQYF. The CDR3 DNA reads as TGTGCCAGCAGCTCATTAGACAGGGAGACAGATACGCAGTATTTT. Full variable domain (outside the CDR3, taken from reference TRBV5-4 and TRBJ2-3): ETGVTQSPTHLIKTRGQQVTLRCSSQSGHNTVSWYQQALGQGPQFIFQYYREEENGRGNFPPRFSGLQFPNYSSELNVNALELDDSALYLCASSSLDRETDTQYFGPGTRLTVL.

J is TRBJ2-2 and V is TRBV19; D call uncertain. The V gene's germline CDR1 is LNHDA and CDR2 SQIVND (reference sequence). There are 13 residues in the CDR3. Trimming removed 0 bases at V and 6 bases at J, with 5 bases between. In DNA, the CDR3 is TGTGCCAGTAGTATAGAGTGGGCCGGGGAGCTGTTTTTT. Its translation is CASSIEWAGELFF.

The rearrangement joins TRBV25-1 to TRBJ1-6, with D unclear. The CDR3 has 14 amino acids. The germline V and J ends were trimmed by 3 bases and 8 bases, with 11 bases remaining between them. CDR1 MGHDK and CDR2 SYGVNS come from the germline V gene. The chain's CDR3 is CASSEWSWDSPLHF. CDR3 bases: TGTGCCAGCAGTGAGTGGTCTTGGGATTCACCCCTCCACTTT.